This TCR beta chain was captured by sequencing in a study of blood T cells in healthy people across ages. Germline V CDR1 and CDR2: LGHNA, YSLEER. Trimming removed 8 bases from V and 7 bases from J, with 15 bases in between. The CDR3 runs to 13 residues. Each donor gave roughly 9.2 milliliters of peripheral blood. A second PCR of 7 to 11 cycles used a sample-barcoded 5' primer and a J-beta primer mix. TCRdb reprocessed the 5' RACE reads via MiXCR and lists one record per CDR3 protein. The table records about 1,400,000 distinct CDR3 sequences, 59% of them present only once. This sequence was found in a man between 18 and 35 years old in good health. The genes are TRBV4-3 and TRBJ2-1, with a tentative D call TRBD1 (5 bases). Material for sequencing was blood. The CDR3 sequence: CASGPDQGNEQFF. The CDR3 DNA is TGCGCCAGCGGGCCGGACCAGGGTAATGAGCAGTTCTTC.